The 18 T cell receptor beta chains presented below share a single source sample, sequenced in a study of blood T cell repertoires in COVID-19 (TCRdb year 2020). Library preparation was by the immunoSEQ multiplex PCR assay. This immuneACCESS table, as held by TCRdb, lists in-frame sequences with V and J called but not all clones. Of the missing ones, under half trace to an unresolved V gene in checked studies; the others have no known cause. The sample contains over 110,000 clones, under 90% of them found a single time. Roughly 4.3% of the sample lies in the top ten. The sample consisted of PBMCs or T cells enriched from blood (not recorded which). These receptors originate from a man in his fifties in a cohort exposed to, infected with or recovered from COVID-19 (not recorded which).

The chain couples TRBV27 to TRBJ1-5; maybe TRBD1 (5 bases). The CDR3 runs to 13 residues. V lost 6 bases, J lost 2 bases, and 8 bases lay in between. Germline lookup yields CDR1 MNHEY and CDR2 SMNVEV (reference sequence). The CDR3 protein is CASSGGRNQPQHF. CDR3 nucleotide sequence: TGTGCCAGCAGCGGGGGACGCAATCAGCCCCAGCATTTT.

The genes are TRBV29-1 and TRBJ2-1; D not resolved. The CDR3 contains 14 residues. The germline CDR1 and CDR2 sequences are SQVTM and ANQGSEA. V was trimmed by 4 bases and J by 0 bases, leaving 10 bases between them. This CDR3 is CSVVVSLSYNEQFF. DNA for the CDR3: TGCAGCGTTGTTGTTAGTCTCTCCTACAATGAGCAGTTCTTC.

This chain joins TRBV6-5 and TRBJ2-5; 14 bases align to TRBD2. J lost 4 bases, V lost 4 bases, and 5 bases had no gene match. Germline V gene sequence: CDR1 MNHEY, CDR2 SVGAGI. The CDR3 contains 16 residues. In DNA form, the CDR3 reads TGTGCCAGCAGTTCCCCGACTAGCGGGGGGGCAGAGACCCAGTACTTC. Its protein is CASSSPTSGGAETQYF.

The V gene is TRBV2, the J gene TRBJ2-7; 7 bases line up with TRBD2. The length of the CDR3 is 15 residues. J gave up 0 bases and V 10 bases, and 12 bases lay outside the gene matches. Germline CDR1 and CDR2: SNHLY and FYNNEI. The CDR3 DNA reads as TGTGCCACACAGCGGGACGGACTCACCTCCTACGAGCAGTACTTC. Translated: CATQRDGLTSYEQYF.

The J gene is TRBJ1-6, the V gene TRBV19, with D possibly matching TRBD1 (5 bases). CDR3 length equals 14 residues. Germline values: CDR1 LNHDA, CDR2 SQIVND (reference sequence). V was shortened by 7 bases and J by 7 bases, with 14 bases between the two germline ends. The CDR3 region has the DNA TGTGCCAGTACCCCGACAGTATCCAATTCACCCCTCCACTTT. Its protein is CASTPTVSNSPLHF.

In this sample, this clone turned up a few times. The CDR3 protein is CASSYRASGLNEQFF. The CDR3, as DNA: TGTGCCAGCAGTTACCGGGCTAGCGGGCTCAATGAGCAGTTCTTC. The V gene is TRBV6-2 or TRBV6-3, the J gene TRBJ2-1; 8 bases line up with TRBD2. The V and J ends lost 2 bases and 6 bases, in that order; junction bases with no gene match: 6. The CDR3 totals 15 residues. Germline CDR1 and CDR2: MNHEY and SVGEGT.

This clone was seen a handful of times. This chain uses TRBV29-1 with TRBJ2-7; 7 nucleotides align to TRBD2. The CDR3 covers 13 residues. Unmatched junction bases numbered 8, after V lost 1 base and J lost 8 bases. Germline lookup yields CDR1 SQVTM and CDR2 ANQGSEA. CDR3 region: CSVEVSGGSKQYF. The DNA for the CDR3 is TGCAGCGTTGAAGTCTCGGGCGGGAGTAAGCAGTACTTC.

J is TRBJ1-1 and V is TRBV7-9; perhaps TRBD1 as D (5 bases). V lost 5 bases and J lost 0, with 25 bases in between. The CDR3 is made up of 19 amino acids. In germline, CDR1 is SEHNR, CDR2 FQNEAQ (reference sequence). This chain's CDR3 is CASSPGLLDISFMNTEAFF. The CDR3 DNA is TGTGCCAGCAGCCCGGGCCTACTGGACATCTCTTTTATGAACACTGAAGCTTTCTTT. The variable domain in full, completed from reference TRBV7-9 and TRBJ1-1, reads DTGVSQNPRHKITKRGQNVTFRCDPISEHNRLYWYRQTLGQGPEFLTYFQNEAQLEKSRLLSDRFSAERPKGSFSTLEIQRTEQGDSAMYLCASSPGLLDISFMNTEAFFGQGTRLTVV.

The chain combines TRBV6-1 with TRBJ2-5, with 12 bases fitting TRBD1. Germline assignment: CDR1 MNHNS and CDR2 SASEGT. CDR3 length equals 15 residues. The V and J ends lost 3 bases and 4 bases, in that order; junction bases with no gene match: 3. CDR3 loop: CASSEGTGGVETQYF. The CDR3 region has the DNA TGTGCCAGCAGTGAGGGGACAGGGGGCGTAGAGACCCAGTACTTC.

The chain uses TRBV7-7 and TRBJ2-3; 9 positions match TRBD1. From germline, CDR1 is SSHAT and CDR2 FNYEAQ (reference sequence). With 5 bases clipped from V and 1 base from J, the junction kept 4 bases outside the gene matches. This CDR3 has 15 amino acids. CDR3 DNA: TGTGCCAGCAGCCGACAGGGGGTTCGCACAGATACGCAGTATTTT. It translates to CASSRQGVRTDTQYF.

The J gene is TRBJ1-1, the V gene TRBV28, with D maybe TRBD1 (6 bases). Per germline, CDR1 MDHEN and CDR2 SYDVKM. V shed 7 bases and J shed 7 bases, with 19 bases lying between them. CDR3 length equals 14 residues. This CDR3 reads CASTRGGQYDEAFF. The CDR3 DNA sequence: TGTGCCAGCACTCGAGGAGGACAGTATGATGAAGCTTTCTTT.

The rearrangement joins TRBV7-2 to TRBJ2-7; tentatively, D is TRBD2 (5 bases). V gave up 3 bases and J gave up 4 bases, with 19 bases separating them. The CDR3 sequence is 16 residues long. Germline assignment: CDR1 SGHTA and CDR2 FQGNSA. This CDR3 reads CASSLAAAPTKYEQYF. In nucleotides, the CDR3 is TGTGCCAGCAGCTTGGCAGCGGCCCCCACAAAATACGAGCAGTACTTC.

The gene calls are TRBV11-2 and TRBJ2-5, with 8 bases identical to TRBD1. The V gene's germline CDR1 is SGHAT and CDR2 FQNNGV. V trimming: 5 bases; J trimming: 3 bases; junction bases outside the gene matches: 5. The CDR3 is made up of 14 amino acids. Here the CDR3 reads CASSPRTGKETQYF. In nucleotides, the CDR3 is TGTGCCAGCAGCCCCCGGACAGGGAAAGAGACCCAGTACTTC.

The V and J genes are TRBV12-3 or TRBV12-4 and TRBJ1-5, with D unclear. The CDR3 extends over 12 amino acids. V lost 10 bases, J lost 2 bases, and 9 bases lay in between. DNA for the CDR3: TGTGCCACCTGTATTGGCAATCAGCCCCAGCATTTT. Its translation is CATCIGNQPQHF.

This chain connects TRBV5-1 to TRBJ2-1, with 13 bases that match TRBD2. This CDR3 contains 15 residues. Germline CDR1 is SGHRS and CDR2 is YFSETQ. The junction had 5 bases not matched to a gene; V was cut back by 1 base and J by 10 bases. The CDR3 bases are TGCGCCAGCAGCTTGCGACTAGCGGGAGGACAGGAGCAGTTCTTC. Its protein product is CASSLRLAGGQEQFF.

CDR3 bases: TGTGCCAGCAGTTTAGCGGGAGGGCCGGCCGGGGAGCTGTTTTTT. As protein: CASSLAGGPAGELFF. The chain is built from TRBV27 and TRBJ2-2, with 9 bases matching TRBD2. The junction had 4 bases not matched to a gene; V was cut back by 2 bases and J by 6 bases. Germline CDR1 MNHEY, CDR2 SMNVEV (reference sequence). The CDR3 spans 15 residues.

The chain links TRBV4-1 to TRBJ2-2, with 9 bases identical to TRBD1. Per germline, CDR1 MGHRA and CDR2 YSYEKL. V trimming: 0 bases; J trimming: 7 bases; junction bases outside the gene matches: 9. The CDR3 has 17 amino acids. Here the CDR3 DNA reads TGCGCCAGCAGCCAAGATCTGTGGACAGGGGTGAGCGGGGAGCTGTTTTTT. Translating it yields CASSQDLWTGVSGELFF.

The chain couples TRBV5-5 to TRBJ2-1, with 10 bases aligning to TRBD2. The CDR3 runs 15 residues. CDR1 and CDR2 (germline): SGHKS, YYEKEE (reference sequence). The J segment lost 8 bases and the V segment lost 2 bases, leaving 7 bases of the junction unmatched. The CDR3 protein is CASSLGTSEVYEQFF. The DNA of the CDR3 is TGTGCCAGCAGCTTAGGGACTAGCGAGGTCTATGAGCAGTTCTTC.